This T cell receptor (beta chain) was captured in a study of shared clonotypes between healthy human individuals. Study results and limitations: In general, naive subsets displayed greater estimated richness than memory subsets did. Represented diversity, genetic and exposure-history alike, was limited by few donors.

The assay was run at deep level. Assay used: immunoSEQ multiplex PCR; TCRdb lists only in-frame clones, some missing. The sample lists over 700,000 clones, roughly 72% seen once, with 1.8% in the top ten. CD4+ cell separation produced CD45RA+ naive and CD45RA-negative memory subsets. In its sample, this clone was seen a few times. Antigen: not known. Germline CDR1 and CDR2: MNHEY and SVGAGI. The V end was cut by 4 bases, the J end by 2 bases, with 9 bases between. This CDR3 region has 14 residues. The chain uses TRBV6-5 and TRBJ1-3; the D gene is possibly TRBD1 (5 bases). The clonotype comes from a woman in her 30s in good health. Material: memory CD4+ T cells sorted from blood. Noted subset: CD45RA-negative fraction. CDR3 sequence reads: CASSLLGAGNTIYF. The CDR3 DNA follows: TGTGCCAGCAGTTTGTTGGGGGCTGGAAACACCATATATTTT.